Listed here are 28 T cell receptor beta chains from one sample, sequenced in a study of T cells after yellow fever vaccination. MiXCR, applied by TCRdb to the 5' RACE reads, yields one record per CDR3 protein. The table has 310,000 or so distinct CDR3 sequences, roughly 3.5% seen once; the top ten hold about a quarter. Sequenced here: PBMCs, sampled on the day of the yellow fever booster vaccination. The source is a man between 18 and 29 years old who received the YFV17D yellow fever vaccine.

This clonotype appeared many times. The chain is built from TRBV11-2 and TRBJ2-7, with D possibly called TRBD1 or TRBD2 (5 bases each). Trimming took 1 base from V and 4 from J, leaving 17 bases between them. The germline CDR1 and CDR2 sequences are SGHAT and FQNNGV. The CDR3 loop spans 16 amino acids. The DNA for the CDR3 is TGTGCCAGCAGCTTAGGGGGGTCAGGCCTGATGTACGAGCAGTACGTC. Its protein product is CASSLGGSGLMYEQYV.

This clonotype has more than one count but fewer than ten. The V gene is TRBV4-2, the J gene TRBJ2-7; D might be TRBD1 (7 bases). In germline, CDR1 is LGHNA, CDR2 YNFKEQ. V lost 0 bases, J lost 3 bases, and 15 bases lay in between. This CDR3 is built from 16 residues. This chain's CDR3 is CASSQEGAGGLYEQYF. In DNA, the CDR3 is TGTGCCAGCAGCCAAGAAGGGGCAGGGGGGCTCTACGAGCAGTACTTC.

This clonotype was counted at least ten times. The rearrangement joins TRBV10-3 to TRBJ1-2, with D maybe TRBD1 (5 bases). CDR1 ENHRY and CDR2 SYGVKD come from the germline V gene. The CDR3 runs to 15 residues. V gave up 3 bases and J gave up 4 bases, with 15 bases separating them. The CDR3 nucleotides are TGTGCCATCAGTGATGAGGGGCAGGGCCTCTATGGCTACACCTTC. It yields the protein CAISDEGQGLYGYTF.

The sample holds many counts of this clonotype. The V gene is TRBV20-1, the J gene TRBJ2-5; D is possibly TRBD2 (5 bases). The germline CDR1 and CDR2 sequences are DFQATT and SNEGSKA (reference sequence). CDR3 length: 13 residues. Trimming stripped 6 bases from V and 5 bases from J, with 16 bases between. DNA of the CDR3: TGCAGTGCCCCCTTTGCGGGTCGGGAGACCCAGTACTTC. Amino acid sequence: CSAPFAGRETQYF.

The gene calls are TRBV9 and TRBJ2-2, with 13 bases matching TRBD2. V trimming: 3 bases; J trimming: 5 bases; junction bases outside the gene matches: 7. Germline loops: CDR1 SGDLS, CDR2 YYNGEE. This CDR3 has 17 residues. The CDR3 loop is CASSALLAGGQTGELFF. The CDR3 region has the DNA TGTGCCAGCAGCGCCCTACTAGCGGGGGGGCAAACCGGGGAGCTGTTTTTT.

This clonotype was observed at least ten times. The chain couples TRBV7-9 to TRBJ1-4; D is ambiguous. The CDR3 is 14 residues long. Trimming took off 5 bases at V and 3 bases at J, with 10 bases between the two ends. In germline, CDR1 is SEHNR, CDR2 FQNEAQ (reference sequence). For the CDR3, the DNA is TGTGCCAGCAGCCCTCGAGCGCCTAATGAAAAACTGTTTTTT. Translating it yields CASSPRAPNEKLFF.

The genes are TRBV4-2 and TRBJ1-5; the match to TRBD1 covers 12 bases. V was pared by 2 bases and J by 2 bases, with 10 bases of the junction left unmatched. Germline CDR1 LGHNA, CDR2 YNFKEQ. There are 19 residues in the CDR3. The CDR3 reads CASSQTWDRGPGGNQPQHF. In DNA form, the CDR3 reads TGTGCCAGCAGCCAAACTTGGGACAGGGGGCCGGGGGGCAATCAGCCCCAGCATTTT.

This clonotype has a count of ten or more. V gene TRBV20-1 combines with J gene TRBJ2-4; D is possibly TRBD2 (5 bases). CDR1 DFQATT and CDR2 SNEGSKA come from the germline V gene (reference sequence). This CDR3 is 12 amino acids long. The V gene lost 4 bases and the J gene lost 9 bases, with 13 bases spanning the gap. CDR3 loop: CSANTAGRIQYF. DNA of the CDR3: TGCAGTGCTAACACCGCGGGTCGCATTCAGTACTTC.

This clonotype was counted a few times. The rearrangement uses TRBV24-1 and TRBJ2-7; the D is unclear. This CDR3 spans 8 amino acids. CDR1 is KGHDR, CDR2 SFDVKD, per germline. Trimming removed 10 bases from V and 5 bases from J, with 2 bases in between. CDR3 DNA sequence: TGTGCCACGAACGAGCAGTACTTC. It specifies CATNEQYF.

The V and J genes are TRBV4-1 and TRBJ2-1, with a tentative D call TRBD2 (7 bases). Trimming removed 0 bases from V and 3 bases from J, with 15 bases in between. The CDR3 spans 17 residues. Germline V lookup: CDR1 MGHRA, CDR2 YSYEKL. The DNA of the CDR3 is TGCGCCAGCAGCCAAGAATTTATCGGGGGGCTCTACAATGAGCAGTTCTTC. Its translation is CASSQEFIGGLYNEQFF.

The chain is built from TRBV5-1 and TRBJ1-1, with D perhaps matching TRBD1 (6 bases). Trimming cost V 9 bases and J 4 bases, with 16 bases left between them. The CDR3 is 13 amino acids. CDR1 and CDR2 (germline): SGHRS, YFSETQ. This CDR3 reads CATQGPGSTEAFF. Written as DNA, the CDR3 is TGCGCCACCCAGGGGCCGGGCTCCACTGAAGCTTTCTTT. The whole variable domain, filled in from reference TRBV5-1 and TRBJ1-1, reads KAGVTQTPRYLIKTRGQQVTLSCSPISGHRSVSWYQQTPGQGLQFLFEYFSETQRNKGNFPGRFSGRQFSNSRSEMNVSTLELGDSALYLCATQGPGSTEAFFGQGTRLTVV.

The chain links TRBV5-4 to TRBJ2-5, with 9 positions matching TRBD2. The CDR3 sequence is 15 residues long. Germline assignment: CDR1 SGHNT and CDR2 YYREEE (reference sequence). Germline trimming cut 1 base from V and 3 bases from J; bases unmatched to any gene: 4. CDR3 sequence reads: CASSLRVAGEETQYF. In nucleotides, the CDR3 is TGTGCCAGCAGCTTGAGGGTAGCGGGGGAAGAGACCCAGTACTTC.

This clonotype was recorded many times. V gene TRBV7-3 combines with J gene TRBJ2-2; the D call may be TRBD1 or TRBD2 (5 bases each). Germline V lookup: CDR1 SGHTA, CDR2 FQGTGA. With 4 bases removed from V and 6 bases from J, the gap between germline ends came to 15 bases. This CDR3 region has 15 residues. The chain's CDR3 is CASSSTVGTAGELFF. CDR3 DNA sequence: TGTGCCAGCAGCTCCACGGTGGGGACGGCCGGGGAGCTGTTTTTT.

This clonotype was seen at least ten times. The chain combines TRBV20-1 with TRBJ1-6; D is perhaps TRBD1 (6 bases). The CDR3 spans 15 residues. V lost 3 bases and J lost 11, with 20 bases in between. The germline gives CDR1 DFQATT, CDR2 SNEGSKA (reference sequence). CDR3 sequence reads: CSARGGAGFRPPLHF. In nucleotides, the CDR3 is TGCAGTGCTAGGGGGGGGGCAGGGTTCCGTCCACCCCTCCACTTT.

This clonotype was seen a handful of times. The chain carries TRBV5-1 and TRBJ2-1; TRBD1 aligns across 7 bases. The V segment lost 1 base and the J segment 3 bases; nucleotides outside the gene matches: 4. This CDR3 is 15 amino acids long. CDR1 is SGHRS, CDR2 YFSETQ, per germline. CDR3 amino acids: CASSLLQGVYNEQFF. In DNA form, the CDR3 reads TGCGCCAGCAGCTTGTTGCAGGGGGTCTACAATGAGCAGTTCTTC.

This sequence joins TRBV5-5 and TRBJ1-5; no definite D call. V was pared by 0 bases and J by 5 bases, with 9 bases between. Per the germline V gene, CDR1 is SGHKS and CDR2 is YYEKEE (reference sequence). The CDR3 loop spans 14 amino acids. CDR3 amino acids: CASSLARGDQPQHF. Written as DNA, the CDR3 is TGTGCCAGCAGCTTGGCCCGTGGGGATCAGCCCCAGCATTTT.

The table lists this clonotype with many counts. The chain carries TRBV3-1 and TRBJ1-2; 7 bases line up with TRBD1. Trimming removed 5 bases from V and 1 base from J; junction bases left unmatched: 4. This CDR3 spans 14 amino acids. Germline values: CDR1 LGHDT, CDR2 YNNKEL (reference sequence). The CDR3 DNA follows: TGTGCCAGCAGCAGTGGACAGGTTAACTATGGCTACACCTTC. Encoded protein: CASSSGQVNYGYTF.

At least ten counts were recorded for this clonotype. This chain joins TRBV7-9 and TRBJ1-4, with 7 bases lining up with TRBD1. V lost 2 bases, J lost 4 bases, and 4 bases stayed unmatched. CDR3 length: 15 amino acids. Germline V gives CDR1 SEHNR, CDR2 FQNEAQ (reference sequence). The DNA for the CDR3 is TGTGCCAGCAGCTTACAGGGACAGATTAATGAAAAACTGTTTTTT. This gives the protein CASSLQGQINEKLFF.

This clonotype has just a few counts. The chain recombines TRBV6-5 with TRBJ2-7; D may be TRBD1 (6 bases). This CDR3 contains 15 residues. Trimming stripped 6 bases from V and 3 bases from J, with 18 bases between. CDR1 MNHEY and CDR2 SVGAGI come from the germline V gene. CDR3 residues: CASSPDPGADYEQYV. CDR3 DNA sequence: TGTGCCAGCAGCCCCGACCCAGGGGCTGACTACGAGCAGTACGTC.

This clonotype was detected ten times or more. The genes are TRBV7-2 and TRBJ2-5, with 7 bases fitting TRBD1. Germline V gene sequence: CDR1 SGHTA, CDR2 FQGNSA. The CDR3 contains 15 residues. With 2 bases clipped from V and 2 bases from J, the junction kept 5 bases outside the gene matches. CDR3 coding DNA: TGTGCCAGCAGCTTAAAGGACAGGAGACAAGAGACCCAGTACTTC. The encoded protein is CASSLKDRRQETQYF.

This clonotype has ten or more counts. This sequence joins TRBV4-1 and TRBJ2-6; 10 nucleotides match TRBD1. CDR3 length equals 17 residues. With V trimmed by 1 base and J by 0 bases, 0 bases remained unmatched. Germline assignment: CDR1 MGHRA and CDR2 YSYEKL. CDR3 sequence: CASSQGQGASGANVLTF. CDR3 nucleotides: TGCGCCAGCAGCCAAGGACAGGGGGCCTCTGGGGCCAACGTCCTGACTTTC.

This clonotype was detected only a few times. V is TRBV7-3 and J is TRBJ2-5; D is possibly TRBD2 (6 bases). This CDR3 region has 15 residues. V was pared by 2 bases and J by 4 bases, with 14 bases between. The V gene's germline CDR1 is SGHTA and CDR2 FQGTGA. The CDR3 spells CASSLRTGVGETQYF. The CDR3 nucleotides are TGTGCCAGCAGCTTACGCACGGGGGTGGGAGAGACCCAGTACTTC.

This clonotype was seen only a few times. The chain is built from TRBV7-2 and TRBJ2-5; 8 bases are shared with TRBD2. CDR1 and CDR2 (germline): SGHTA, FQGNSA. This CDR3 contains 11 residues. V trimming: 5 bases; J trimming: 7 bases; junction bases outside the gene matches: 0. CDR3 DNA: TGTGCCAGCAGCCGGGGGGGGACCCAGTACTTC. The encoded protein is CASSRGGTQYF.

This clonotype came up many times. This sequence joins TRBV5-4 and TRBJ2-2; D could derive from TRBD1 or TRBD2 (5 bases each). V gave up 1 base and J gave up 4 bases, with 8 bases separating them. The CDR3 is 14 residues long. Germline lookup yields CDR1 SGHNT and CDR2 YYREEE (reference sequence). CDR3 bases: TGTGCCAGCAGCTTGCGGGACGGCACCGGGGAGCTGTTTTTT. This sequence encodes CASSLRDGTGELFF. The variable domain in full, with the rest retrieved from reference TRBV5-4 and TRBJ2-2, is ETGVTQSPTHLIKTRGQQVTLRCSSQSGHNTVSWYQQALGQGPQFIFQYYREEENGRGNFPPRFSGLQFPNYSSELNVNALELDDSALYLCASSLRDGTGELFFGEGSRLTVL.

The chain has TRBV12-5 and TRBJ2-5; TRBD2 matches 8 bases. The CDR3 is 13 residues long. V lost 9 bases, J lost 2 bases, and 5 bases stayed unmatched. Germline V gives CDR1 LGHNT, CDR2 FRNRAP. Here the CDR3 DNA reads TGTGCTAGCGGGGGGGCGCTACAAGAGACCCAGTACTTC. Encoded protein: CASGGALQETQYF.

CDR3 in DNA: TGTGCCAGCAGCCCGAGACTAGCGGGGGTTGGAGAGCAGTTCTTC. This gives the protein CASSPRLAGVGEQFF. The genes are TRBV14 and TRBJ2-1, with 12 nucleotides matching TRBD2. This CDR3 region has 15 residues. CDR1 is SGHDN, CDR2 FVKESK, per germline. The ends lost 4 bases at V and 10 bases at J; junction bases unmatched: 8.

At least ten counts were recorded for this clonotype. The chain combines TRBV7-2 with TRBJ1-3; 7 bases are a match to TRBD1. The CDR3 loop spans 17 amino acids. CDR1 is SGHTA, CDR2 FQGNSA, per germline. V trimming: 5 bases; J trimming: 0 bases; junction bases outside the gene matches: 10. The DNA for the CDR3 is TGTGCCAGCAGCCCGAACCGGGACAGCTACTCTGGAAACACCATATATTTT. It specifies CASSPNRDSYSGNTIYF.

This clonotype was found many times. V and J are TRBV11-2 and TRBJ2-3; the D call may be TRBD1 or TRBD2 (5 bases each). V gave up 3 bases and J gave up 4 bases, with 17 bases separating them. The CDR3 runs 16 residues. Germline CDR1 SGHAT, CDR2 FQNNGV. As DNA, the CDR3 is TGTGCCAGCAGCTTGGGTTCTATCGGGGCCCCAGATACGCAGTATTTT. Protein product: CASSLGSIGAPDTQYF.